Each of the 27 T cell receptor beta chains below was sequenced from the same sample in a study of cytotoxic CD8 clonotypes in ibrutinib-treated CLL. The protocol was immunoSEQ multiplex PCR, while the TCRdb copy is restricted to in-frame clones and leaves out a portion. The top ten hold approximately 17% of the sample, which has roughly 38,000 clones, around 53% seen once. The sample in question was PBMCs, obtained before ibrutinib treatment. These receptor sequences come from a human donor with chronic lymphocytic leukemia.

There are a few counts of this clone. The chain couples TRBV4-1 to TRBJ1-1; D call uncertain. The germline V and J ends were trimmed by 1 base and 6 bases, with 21 bases remaining between them. CDR1 is MGHRA and CDR2 is YSYEKL in the germline V gene. CDR3 size: 17 residues. CDR3 in DNA: TGCGCCAGCAGCCAAGGGGCGTCAGGTGAGTTTAACGCTGAAGCTTTCTTT. Protein: CASSQGASGEFNAEAFF.

The rearrangement joins TRBV6-6 to TRBJ1-5; D is uncertain. Germline V CDR1 and CDR2: MNHNY, SVGAGI (reference sequence). The CDR3 is 13 amino acids. The germline V and J ends were trimmed by 6 bases and 1 base, with 7 bases remaining between them. The CDR3 loop is CASRAQSNQPQHF. The CDR3 coding sequence is TGTGCCAGCAGGGCACAAAGCAATCAGCCCCAGCATTTT.

This clone has a count of ten or more. The CDR3 coding sequence is TGCGCCAGCAGGCCGACTAGCGGGCAAGAGACCCAGTACTTC. This sequence encodes CASRPTSGQETQYF. The gene calls are TRBV5-1 and TRBJ2-5; 10 positions match TRBD2. V lost 5 bases, J lost 2 bases, and 3 bases stayed unmatched. The CDR3 is made up of 14 amino acids. Germline V gene sequence: CDR1 SGHRS, CDR2 YFSETQ.

This clone came up many times. The chain has TRBV7-9 and TRBJ2-5; a weak D match, TRBD2 (5 bases). Germline V CDR1 and CDR2: SEHNR, FQNEAQ (reference sequence). Trimming left V 9 bases short and J 1 base short, with 9 bases between. The CDR3 contains 12 residues. In nucleotides, the CDR3 is TGTGCCAGAGAGGGTATCCAAGAGACCCAGTACTTC. Translating it yields CAREGIQETQYF.

This clone was counted between two and nine times. CDR3: CASSVGSGGLFPQYF. In DNA, the CDR3 is TGTGCCAGCAGCGTTGGAAGCGGGGGCCTCTTCCCGCAGTATTTT. The V gene is TRBV9, the J gene TRBJ2-3; 8 bases match TRBD2. V shed 2 bases and J 10 bases; nucleotides not matched to a gene: 12. CDR1 and CDR2 (germline): SGDLS, YYNGEE. The CDR3 is 15 residues long.

This clone was counted between two and nine times. The rearrangement joins TRBV18 to TRBJ1-3, with a weak D call TRBD1 (6 bases). Germline CDR1 and CDR2: KGHSH and LQKENI. The CDR3 consists of 14 residues. The V and J ends lost 3 bases and 2 bases respectively, with 8 bases between them. CDR3 DNA sequence: TGTGCCAGCTCACCTCAGGGGACTGGAAACACCATATATTTT. Translating gives CASSPQGTGNTIYF.

This clone was detected a few times. The V gene is TRBV7-9, the J gene TRBJ2-5; the D gene is possibly TRBD2 (7 bases). CDR1 SEHNR and CDR2 FQNEAQ come from the germline V gene (reference sequence). CDR3 length equals 14 residues. Trimming removed 7 bases from V and 9 bases from J, with 21 bases in between. The CDR3 DNA reads as TGTGCCAGCACCACCGGCGGGGGCGGGGGCGCCCAGTACTTC. Residues: CASTTGGGGGAQYF.

This clone was counted a few times. The chain joins TRBV10-3 to TRBJ2-2; 11 bases align to TRBD2. CDR1 is ENHRY, CDR2 SYGVKD, per germline. The CDR3 runs 17 residues. The V and J ends lost 2 bases and 4 bases, in that order; junction bases with no gene match: 6. CDR3 region: CAISEPLAGGTTGELFF. CDR3 bases: TGTGCCATCAGTGAGCCGCTAGCGGGGGGAACCACCGGGGAGCTGTTTTTT.

The V and J genes are TRBV9 and TRBJ1-4, with a tentative D call TRBD1 (5 bases). This CDR3 is 16 amino acids long. Germline loops: CDR1 SGDLS, CDR2 YYNGEE. V was clipped by 0 bases and J by 3 bases, with 12 bases between them. This chain's CDR3 is CASSVGGSLANEKLFF. The CDR3 coding sequence is TGTGCCAGCAGCGTAGGGGGGAGTTTGGCTAATGAAAAACTGTTTTTT.

This clone was observed at least ten times. V usage is TRBV14 and J usage is TRBJ2-7; D not resolved. In germline, CDR1 is SGHDN, CDR2 FVKESK. V was clipped by 4 bases and J by 1 base, with 11 bases between them. This CDR3 is built from 14 residues. DNA of the CDR3: TGTGCCAGCAGCCGCCGCGGTGGTTCCTACGAGCAGTACTTC. Translation gives CASSRRGGSYEQYF.

The count of this clone is one. This chain links TRBV2 with TRBJ2-1; 13 bases match TRBD2. In germline, CDR1 is SNHLY, CDR2 FYNNEI. The CDR3 consists of 15 residues. V shed 5 bases, J shed 6 bases, and the junction held 4 bases outside the gene matches. The chain's CDR3 is CASSITSGGANEQFF. The CDR3 region has the DNA TGTGCCAGCAGTATAACTAGCGGGGGGGCCAATGAGCAGTTCTTC.

The chain uses TRBV5-4 and TRBJ2-3; perhaps TRBD2 as D (5 bases). With 2 bases removed from V and 2 bases from J, the gap between germline ends came to 9 bases. The CDR3 is 14 residues long. The germline gives CDR1 SGHNT, CDR2 YYREEE (reference sequence). CDR3 amino acids: CASSLSGVTDTQYF. The CDR3 nucleotides are TGTGCCAGCAGCTTAAGCGGAGTCACAGATACGCAGTATTTT.

This clone has more than one count but fewer than ten. The rearrangement uses TRBV4-1 and TRBJ2-5; D is unclear. V lost 0 bases, J lost 5 bases, and 13 bases lay in between. The CDR3 sequence is 15 residues long. Per germline, CDR1 MGHRA and CDR2 YSYEKL. CDR3 loop: CASSQEPVTRETQYF. CDR3 DNA sequence: TGCGCCAGCAGCCAAGAGCCAGTGACTCGTGAGACCCAGTACTTC.

The rearrangement links TRBV7-3 to TRBJ2-1; 8 bases are a match to TRBD1. Germline lookup yields CDR1 SGHTA and CDR2 FQGTGA. This CDR3 has 16 amino acids. The trim removed 6 bases at V and 9 bases at J, leaving 16 bases unmatched. CDR3 region: CASRKDRATRGGEQFF. The CDR3 region has the DNA TGTGCCAGCAGAAAGGACAGGGCGACTAGGGGTGGTGAGCAGTTCTTC.

The chain has TRBV28 and TRBJ2-5; tentatively, D is TRBD2 (6 bases). This CDR3 is built from 14 residues. CDR1 is MDHEN, CDR2 SYDVKM, per germline. Trimming cost V 8 bases and J 2 bases, with 15 bases left between them. The CDR3 is CASRGFAGQETQYF. CDR3 DNA sequence: TGTGCCAGCCGGGGATTTGCGGGGCAAGAGACCCAGTACTTC.

V is TRBV30 and J is TRBJ2-3; 10 bases map to TRBD1. The CDR3 runs to 15 residues. V lost 3 bases, J lost 0 bases, and 3 bases stayed unmatched. CDR1 and CDR2 (germline): GTSNPN, SVGIG (reference sequence). CDR3 DNA sequence: TGTGCCTGGAGAAGACAGGGGGCAAGCACAGATACGCAGTATTTT. It translates to CAWRRQGASTDTQYF.

This clone was observed a single time. V is TRBV6-6 and J is TRBJ1-5, with 7 bases lining up with TRBD1. V dropped 6 bases and J dropped 5; count of bases not matched to a gene: 7. Germline assignment: CDR1 MNHNY and CDR2 SVGAGI (reference sequence). The CDR3 totals 14 residues. The CDR3 sequence is CASRTPGGDQPQHF. In DNA, the CDR3 is TGTGCCAGCAGGACCCCAGGGGGGGATCAGCCCCAGCATTTT.

The rearrangement links TRBV9 to TRBJ1-1; 8 bases align to TRBD1. The CDR3 runs to 14 residues. In germline, CDR1 is SGDLS, CDR2 YYNGEE. The V segment lost 3 bases and the J segment 3 bases; nucleotides outside the gene matches: 4. CDR3 in amino acids: CASSATGGYTEAFF. The CDR3 DNA is TGTGCCAGCAGCGCCACAGGGGGGTACACTGAAGCTTTCTTT.

The CDR3 DNA reads as TGCGCCAGCAGCCCCCAGGGGGGCAGCAATCAGCCCCAGCATTTT. This codes for CASSPQGGSNQPQHF. V gene TRBV5-1 combines with J gene TRBJ1-5; 7 bases are shared with TRBD1. The trim removed 4 bases at V and 1 base at J, leaving 5 bases unmatched. Germline V CDR1 and CDR2: SGHRS, YFSETQ. There are 15 residues in the CDR3.

This sequence joins TRBV19 and TRBJ2-1; tentative D call: TRBD1 (5 bases). The ends were cut back, 5 bases at V and 7 bases at J, with 18 bases in the middle. CDR3 length: 15 residues. CDR1 and CDR2 from the germline V gene are LNHDA and SQIVND (reference sequence). The chain's CDR3 is CASSPRRGGPNEQFF. For the CDR3, the DNA is TGTGCCAGTAGTCCCCGAAGGGGTGGTCCAAATGAGCAGTTCTTC.

This chain uses TRBV15 with TRBJ2-2; D might be TRBD1 (5 bases). CDR1 is LNHNV, CDR2 YYDKDF, per germline (reference sequence). The CDR3 runs to 17 residues. V was trimmed by 5 bases and J by 1 base, leaving 17 bases between them. DNA for the CDR3: TGTGCCACCAGCGACCGGTGGGGCGGAGAGAACACCGGGGAGCTGTTTTTT. As protein: CATSDRWGGENTGELFF.

This clone was found a few times. The CDR3 region is CASSLFGLQNTEAFF. For the CDR3, the DNA is TGTGCCAGCAGTTTATTCGGGCTGCAGAACACTGAAGCTTTCTTT. The chain uses TRBV28 and TRBJ1-1; D is undetermined. The germline gives CDR1 MDHEN, CDR2 SYDVKM. The CDR3 is 15 residues long. The V and J ends lost 1 base and 1 base respectively, with 10 bases between them.

This clone was counted only a few times. The J gene is TRBJ1-1, the V gene TRBV27; D might be TRBD1 (5 bases). This CDR3 contains 15 residues. Per the germline V gene, CDR1 is MNHEY and CDR2 is SMNVEV (reference sequence). The V gene lost 6 bases and the J gene lost 0 bases, with 14 bases spanning the gap. Written as DNA, the CDR3 is TGTGCCAGCAGCTTGCGGGTGGGACTGAACACTGAAGCTTTCTTT. Residues: CASSLRVGLNTEAFF.

The chain uses TRBV21-1 and TRBJ1-2; the D call in the table, TRBD1, was not verified against the DNA. TRBV21-1 is described as a pseudogene. The CDR3 consists of 14 residues. CDR3: CASSRERQGHGYTF. The CDR3 region has the DNA TGTGCCAGCAGCAGAGAGAGACAGGGACATGGCTACACCTTC.

The DNA for the CDR3 is TGTGCCAGCAGACGGTCCGGGTCCGGGGAGCTGTTTTTT. Translated, it gives CASRRSGSGELFF. The V call is TRBV6-1, the J call TRBJ2-2, with D uncertain. The V gene's germline CDR1 is MNHNS and CDR2 SASEGT. V was clipped by 6 bases and J by 6 bases, with 11 bases between them. This CDR3 contains 13 residues.

The V call is TRBV27, the J call TRBJ1-5, with D unclear. Trimming pared 6 bases from V and 0 bases from J, leaving 6 bases between. The CDR3 consists of 13 residues. The germline CDR1 and CDR2 sequences are MNHEY and SMNVEV (reference sequence). CDR3 nucleotide sequence: TGTGCCAGCAGGCCTTATAGCAATCAGCCCCAGCATTTT. This translates into CASRPYSNQPQHF.

The rearrangement links TRBV7-2 to TRBJ2-4; TRBD1 matches at 7 bases. The CDR3 extends over 13 amino acids. Per germline, CDR1 SGHTA and CDR2 FQGNSA. The J segment lost 8 bases and the V segment lost 2 bases, leaving 3 bases of the junction unmatched. The CDR3 DNA reads TGTGCCAGCAGCTTAAACAGGGGTGACATTCAGTACTTC. It yields the protein CASSLNRGDIQYF.